This T cell receptor (beta chain) is from a study of shared clonotypes between healthy human individuals. This CDR3 has 14 residues. Losses at the gene ends were 4 bases for V and 4 bases for J; bases not matched to a gene: 3. The germline V gene has CDR1 MNHNS and CDR2 SASEGT. An assay was performed, and its level was deep. For each subset, genomic DNA was distributed in equal portions over several immunoSEQ plates. Some clones are missing from TCRdb's copy, which holds only in-frame ones; the method was immunoSEQ multiplex PCR. The repertoire holds about 2 million clones, with roughly 96% as singletons. There were only Caucasian adults among the donors, and all lived in Nashville, Tennessee.

This sequence originates from a man aged 18 to 35 in good health. The V call is TRBV6-1, the J call TRBJ1-3, with 8 bases matching TRBD1. Material: naive CD4+ T cells sorted from blood. Subset reported: CD45RA+ positively selected. The CDR3 loop reads CASSVRDRGNTIYF. The CDR3 coding sequence is TGTGCCAGCAGTGTACGGGACAGGGGAAACACCATATATTTT.